This is a list of T cell receptor beta chains from one sample in a study of T cell changes during pregnancy in multiple sclerosis. Method: immunoSEQ multiplex PCR; TCRdb's copy keeps in-frame clones and lacks some. This sample has 75,000 to 95,000 clones; about 92% occur once, and the top ten carry less than 2%. This material consisted of peripheral blood, taken in the first trimester of pregnancy. The receptors stem from a female donor with multiple sclerosis, enrolled in a pregnancy study. The CDR3 runs from the conserved cysteine through the conserved F or W. The D gene is left open where the match is weak. Clone size is given for some rows only: seen once, a few or many times, or a class if the clone is expanded.

J,V,size,D,DNA,CDR3
TRBJ2-7,TRBV19,once,TRBD1,TGTGCCAGTAGACCGGACAGGAGTCATTACGAGCAGTACTTC,CASRPDRSHYEQYF
TRBJ1-2,TRBV5-8,-,TRBD1,TGTGCCAGCAGCTTGGCGGGCCAGGGGGCTTTTGGCTACACCTTC,CASSLAGQGAFGYTF
TRBJ2-7,TRBV5-1,-,TRBD1,TGCGCCAGCAGCTGGGGACAGGGCTACGAGCAGTACTTC,CASSWGQGYEQYF
TRBJ2-1,TRBV13,few,-,TGTGCCAGCAGCTTAGGCCCGGGAGTGGGGAATGAGCAGTTCTTC,CASSLGPGVGNEQFF
TRBJ2-7,TRBV5-1,-,-,TGCGCCAGCAGCTTGAGCGGGACAGGTCCCTACGAGCAGTACTTC,CASSLSGTGPYEQYF
TRBJ1-2,TRBV5-5,-,-,TGTGCCAGCAGCCCGCCATTTGGGGCACCTGATGGCTACACCTTC,CASSPPFGAPDGYTF
TRBJ2-1,TRBV6-5,-,TRBD1,TGTGCCAGCAGTTACTCCGGGACAGGCGATTACAATGAGCAGTTCTTC,CASSYSGTGDYNEQFF
TRBJ2-5,TRBV5-4,-,-,TGTGCCAGCAGTGGGCCGGGGGTTTCTGAGACCCAGTACTTC,CASSGPGVSETQYF
TRBJ2-7,TRBV30,once,TRBD2,TGTGCCTGGAGTGAGAGCGGGAATTCCTACGAGCAGTACTTC,CAWSESGNSYEQYF
TRBJ2-3,TRBV19,-,TRBD2,TGTGCCACAAATCCCTTCGCGGGAGTTCCAGATACGCAGTATTTT,CATNPFAGVPDTQYF
TRBJ1-3,TRBV28,-,-,TGTGCCAGCAGTATACCTCAGGGTGCCTGGTCTGGAAACACCATATATTTT,CASSIPQGAWSGNTIYF
TRBJ1-3,TRBV2,once,-,TGTGCCAGCAGTGCTGCGGGACGATCTGGAAACACCATATATTTT,CASSAAGRSGNTIYF
TRBJ2-1,TRBV28,-,TRBD1,TGTGCCAGCAGGCAGACAGGGGATGAGCAGTTCTTC,CASRQTGDEQFF
TRBJ2-4,TRBV2,-,TRBD2,TGTGCCAGCAGTGAATGGGCGGGGGGGGACCAAAACATTCAGTACTTC,CASSEWAGGDQNIQYF
TRBJ2-2,TRBV4-3,-,-,TGCGCCAGCAGCCGGAGCACCGGGGAGCTGTTTTTT,CASSRSTGELFF
TRBJ1-3,TRBV6-9,-,-,TGTGCCAGCAGTTATTACAGGTTCTCTGGAAACACCATATATTTT,CASSYYRFSGNTIYF
TRBJ2-2,TRBV7-8,-,TRBD2,TGTGCCAGCACCTCCAGGACTAGCAAGTCCGGGGAGCTGTTTTTT,CASTSRTSKSGELFF